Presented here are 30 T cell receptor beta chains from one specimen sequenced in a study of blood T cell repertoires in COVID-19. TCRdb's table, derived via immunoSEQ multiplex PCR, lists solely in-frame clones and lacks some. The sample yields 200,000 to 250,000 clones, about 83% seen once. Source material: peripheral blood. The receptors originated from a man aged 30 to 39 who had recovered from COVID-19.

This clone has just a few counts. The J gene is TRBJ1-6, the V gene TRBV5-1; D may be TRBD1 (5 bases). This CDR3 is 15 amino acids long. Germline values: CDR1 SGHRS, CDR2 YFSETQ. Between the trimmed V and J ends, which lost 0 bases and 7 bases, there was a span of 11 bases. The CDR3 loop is CASSLVSRQNSPLHF. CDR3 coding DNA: TGCGCCAGCAGCTTGGTTTCTCGACAGAATTCACCCCTCCACTTT.

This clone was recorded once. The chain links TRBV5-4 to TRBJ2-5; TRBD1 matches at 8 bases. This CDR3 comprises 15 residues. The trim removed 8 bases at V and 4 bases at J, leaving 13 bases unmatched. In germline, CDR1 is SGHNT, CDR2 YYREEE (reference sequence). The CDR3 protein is CASSDRQGLGETQYF. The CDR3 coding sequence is TGTGCCAGTTCGGACCGACAGGGGTTGGGAGAGACCCAGTACTTC. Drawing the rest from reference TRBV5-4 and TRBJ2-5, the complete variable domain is ETGVTQSPTHLIKTRGQQVTLRCSSQSGHNTVSWYQQALGQGPQFIFQYYREEENGRGNFPPRFSGLQFPNYSSELNVNALELDDSALYLCASSDRQGLGETQYFGPGTRLLVL.

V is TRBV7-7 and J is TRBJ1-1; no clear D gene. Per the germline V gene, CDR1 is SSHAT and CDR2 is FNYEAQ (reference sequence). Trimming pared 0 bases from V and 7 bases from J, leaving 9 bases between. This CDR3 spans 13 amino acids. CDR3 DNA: TGTGCCAGCAGCTTAGCGGAGGGAGGTGAAGCTTTCTTT. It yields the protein CASSLAEGGEAFF. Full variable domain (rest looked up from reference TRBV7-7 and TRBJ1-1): GAGVSQSPRYKVTKRGQDVTLRCDPISSHATLYWYQQALGQGPEFLTYFNYEAQPDKSGLPSDRFSAERPEGSISTLTIQRTEQRDSAMYRCASSLAEGGEAFFGQGTRLTVV.

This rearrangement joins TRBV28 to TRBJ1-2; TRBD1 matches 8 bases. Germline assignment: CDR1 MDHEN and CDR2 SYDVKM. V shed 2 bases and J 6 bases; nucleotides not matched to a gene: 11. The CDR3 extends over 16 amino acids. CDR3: CASSLDPGQVVNGYTF. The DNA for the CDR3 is TGTGCCAGCAGTTTAGACCCGGGACAGGTCGTGAATGGCTACACCTTC.

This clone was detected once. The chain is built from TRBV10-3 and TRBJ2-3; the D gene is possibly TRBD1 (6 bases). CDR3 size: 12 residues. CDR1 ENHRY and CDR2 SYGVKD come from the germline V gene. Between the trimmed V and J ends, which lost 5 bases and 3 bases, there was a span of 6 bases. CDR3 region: CAISRGTDTQYF. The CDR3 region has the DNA TGTGCCATCAGTAGGGGGACAGATACGCAGTATTTT.

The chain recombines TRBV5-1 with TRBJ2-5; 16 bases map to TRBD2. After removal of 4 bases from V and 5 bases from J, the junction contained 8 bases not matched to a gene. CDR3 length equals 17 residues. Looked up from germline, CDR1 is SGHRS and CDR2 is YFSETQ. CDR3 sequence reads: CASSQNPGLAGGETQYF. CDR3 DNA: TGCGCCAGCAGCCAAAACCCGGGACTAGCGGGGGGGGAGACCCAGTACTTC.

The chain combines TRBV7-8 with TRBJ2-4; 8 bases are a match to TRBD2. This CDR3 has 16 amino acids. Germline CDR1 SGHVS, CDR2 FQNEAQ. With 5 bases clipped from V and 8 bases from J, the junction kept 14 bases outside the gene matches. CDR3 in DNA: TGTGCCAGCAGCCCTACCGGGGGGGCGGGTTCGGACATTCAGTACTTC. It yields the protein CASSPTGGAGSDIQYF.

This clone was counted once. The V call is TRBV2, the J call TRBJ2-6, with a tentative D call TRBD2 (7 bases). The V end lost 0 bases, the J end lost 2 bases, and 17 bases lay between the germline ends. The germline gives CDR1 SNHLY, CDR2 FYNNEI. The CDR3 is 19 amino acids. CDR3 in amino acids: CASSEAPGGGYPGANVLTF. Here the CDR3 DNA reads TGTGCCAGCAGTGAAGCGCCGGGGGGCGGCTATCCTGGGGCCAACGTCCTGACTTTC.

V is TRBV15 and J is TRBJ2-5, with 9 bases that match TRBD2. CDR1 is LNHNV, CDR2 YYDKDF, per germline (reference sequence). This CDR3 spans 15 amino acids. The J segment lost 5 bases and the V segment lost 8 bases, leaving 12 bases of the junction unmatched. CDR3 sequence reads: CATAEGRGGLETQYF. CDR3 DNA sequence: TGTGCCACCGCAGAGGGGCGGGGGGGCCTGGAGACCCAGTACTTC.

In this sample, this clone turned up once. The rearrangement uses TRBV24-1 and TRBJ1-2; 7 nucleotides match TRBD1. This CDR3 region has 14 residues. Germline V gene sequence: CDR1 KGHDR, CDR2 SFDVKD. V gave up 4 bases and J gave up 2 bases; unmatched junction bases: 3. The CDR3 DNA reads TGTGCCACCAGTGACAAGACAGGGAACTATGGCTACACCTTC. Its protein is CATSDKTGNYGYTF.

For the CDR3, the DNA is TGTGCCAGTAGTCGACAGGGAACGTATGGCTACACCTTC. Its protein is CASSRQGTYGYTF. The V gene is TRBV19, the J gene TRBJ1-2; 7 nucleotides match TRBD1. The V gene's germline CDR1 is LNHDA and CDR2 SQIVND (reference sequence). After removal of 5 bases from V and 5 bases from J, the junction contained 5 bases not matched to a gene. This CDR3 comprises 13 residues.

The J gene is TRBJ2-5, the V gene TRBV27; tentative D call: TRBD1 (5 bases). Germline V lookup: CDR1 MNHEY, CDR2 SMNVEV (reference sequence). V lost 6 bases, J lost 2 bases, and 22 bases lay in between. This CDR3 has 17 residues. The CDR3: CASRIHLPQGQQETQYF. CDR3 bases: TGTGCCAGCAGAATACATCTGCCCCAGGGTCAACAAGAGACCCAGTACTTC.

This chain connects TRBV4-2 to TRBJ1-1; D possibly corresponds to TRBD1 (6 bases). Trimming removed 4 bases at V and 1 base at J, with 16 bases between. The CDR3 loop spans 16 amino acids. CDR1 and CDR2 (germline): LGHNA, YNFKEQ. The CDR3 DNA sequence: TGTGCCAGCAGCCCAGCGTCAGGGGATTCGAACACTGAAGCTTTCTTT. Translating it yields CASSPASGDSNTEAFF.

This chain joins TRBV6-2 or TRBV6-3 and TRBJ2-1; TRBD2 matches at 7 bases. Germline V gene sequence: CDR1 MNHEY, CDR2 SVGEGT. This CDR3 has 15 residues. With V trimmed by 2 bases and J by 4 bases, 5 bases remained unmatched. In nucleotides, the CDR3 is TGTGCCAGCAGTTACCCCGGGACTATGTACAATGAGCAGTTCTTC. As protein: CASSYPGTMYNEQFF.

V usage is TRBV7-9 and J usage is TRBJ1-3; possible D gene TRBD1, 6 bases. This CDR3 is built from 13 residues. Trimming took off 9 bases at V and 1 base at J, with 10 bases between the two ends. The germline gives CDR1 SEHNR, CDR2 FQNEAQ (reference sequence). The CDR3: CASRGASGNTIYF. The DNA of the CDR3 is TGTGCCAGTCGGGGGGCTTCTGGAAACACCATATATTTT.

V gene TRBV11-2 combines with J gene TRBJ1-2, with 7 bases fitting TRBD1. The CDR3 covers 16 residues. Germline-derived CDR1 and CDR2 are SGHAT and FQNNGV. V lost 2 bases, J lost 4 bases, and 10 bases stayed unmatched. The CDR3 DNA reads TGTGCCAGCAGCTTACGGACCCGCGCAGGGGGCTATGGCTACACCTTC. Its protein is CASSLRTRAGGYGYTF.

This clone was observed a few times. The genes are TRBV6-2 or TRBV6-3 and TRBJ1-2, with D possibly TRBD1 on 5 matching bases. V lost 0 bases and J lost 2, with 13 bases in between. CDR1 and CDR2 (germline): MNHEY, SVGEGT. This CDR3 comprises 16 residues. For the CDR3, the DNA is TGTGCCAGCAGTTACTCGAGTAAGGGGTCCAACTATGGCTACACCTTC. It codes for CASSYSSKGSNYGYTF.

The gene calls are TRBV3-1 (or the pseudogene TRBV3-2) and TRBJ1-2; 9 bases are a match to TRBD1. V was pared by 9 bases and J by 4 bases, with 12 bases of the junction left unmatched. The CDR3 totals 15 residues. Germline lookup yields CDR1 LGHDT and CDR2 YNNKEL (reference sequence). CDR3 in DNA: TGTGCCAGTCACGGAACACGGACAGGGGCCTATGGCTACACCTTC. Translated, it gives CASHGTRTGAYGYTF.

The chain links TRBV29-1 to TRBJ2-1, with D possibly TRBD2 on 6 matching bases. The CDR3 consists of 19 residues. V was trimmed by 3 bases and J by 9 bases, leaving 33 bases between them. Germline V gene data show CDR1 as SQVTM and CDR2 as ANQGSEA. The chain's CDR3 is CSVDAPGAPTTPRWGEQFF. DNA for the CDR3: TGCAGCGTTGATGCCCCGGGAGCACCTACGACTCCCCGGTGGGGTGAGCAGTTCTTC.

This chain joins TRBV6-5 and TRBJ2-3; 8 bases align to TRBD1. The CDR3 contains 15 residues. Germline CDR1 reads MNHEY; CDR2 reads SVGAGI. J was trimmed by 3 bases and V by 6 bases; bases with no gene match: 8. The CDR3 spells CASRLQGVETDTQYF. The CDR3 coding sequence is TGTGCCAGCAGATTACAGGGGGTTGAGACAGATACGCAGTATTTT.

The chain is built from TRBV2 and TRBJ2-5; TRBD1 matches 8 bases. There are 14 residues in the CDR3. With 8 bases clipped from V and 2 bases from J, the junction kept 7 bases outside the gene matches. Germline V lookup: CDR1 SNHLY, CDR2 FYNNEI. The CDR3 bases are TGTGCCAGCTCCGAGGACAGGGATCAAGAGACCCAGTACTTC. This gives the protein CASSEDRDQETQYF.

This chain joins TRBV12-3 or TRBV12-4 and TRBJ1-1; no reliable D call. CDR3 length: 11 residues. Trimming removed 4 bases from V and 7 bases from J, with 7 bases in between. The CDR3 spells CASSSLNEAFF. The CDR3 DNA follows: TGTGCCAGCAGTTCGTTAAATGAAGCTTTCTTT.

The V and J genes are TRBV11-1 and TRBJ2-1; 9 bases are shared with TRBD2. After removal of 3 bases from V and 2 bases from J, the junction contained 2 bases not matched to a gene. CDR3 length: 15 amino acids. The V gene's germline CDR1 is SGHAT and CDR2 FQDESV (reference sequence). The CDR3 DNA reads TGTGCCAGCAGCTTCGGCGGGGGGGCCTACAATGAGCAGTTCTTC. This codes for CASSFGGGAYNEQFF.

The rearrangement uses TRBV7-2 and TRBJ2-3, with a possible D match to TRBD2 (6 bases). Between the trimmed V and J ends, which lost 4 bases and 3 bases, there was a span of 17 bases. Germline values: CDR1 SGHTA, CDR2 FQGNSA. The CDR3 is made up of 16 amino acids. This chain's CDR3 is CASSSPVYGGTDTQYF. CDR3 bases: TGTGCCAGCAGCTCCCCGGTGTATGGGGGGACAGATACGCAGTATTTT.

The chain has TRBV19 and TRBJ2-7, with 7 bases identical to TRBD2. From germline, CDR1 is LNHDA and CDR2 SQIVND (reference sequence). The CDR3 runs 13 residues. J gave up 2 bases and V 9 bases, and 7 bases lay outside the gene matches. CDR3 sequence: CASSGDGTYEQYF. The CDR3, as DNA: TGTGCCAGCAGCGGGGACGGAACCTACGAGCAGTACTTC.

The CDR3 sequence: CASSLGDRGQETQYF. CDR3 nucleotides: TGTGCCAGCAGTTTAGGTGATCGGGGCCAAGAGACCCAGTACTTC. The chain employs TRBV27 and TRBJ2-5, with a tentative D call TRBD2 (5 bases). Germline CDR1 MNHEY, CDR2 SMNVEV (reference sequence). The CDR3 contains 15 residues. Trimming took 2 bases from V and 1 from J, leaving 11 bases between them.

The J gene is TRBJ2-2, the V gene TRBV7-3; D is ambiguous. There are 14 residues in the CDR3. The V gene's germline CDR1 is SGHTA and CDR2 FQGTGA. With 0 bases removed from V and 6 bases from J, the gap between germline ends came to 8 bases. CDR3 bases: TGTGCCAGCAGCTTAACCAGCGTTGCCGGGGAGCTGTTTTTT. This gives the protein CASSLTSVAGELFF.

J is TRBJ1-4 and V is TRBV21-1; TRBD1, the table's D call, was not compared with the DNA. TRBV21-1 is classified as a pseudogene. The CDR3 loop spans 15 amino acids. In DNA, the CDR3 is TGTGCCAGCAAAGGGGGTAATGCAACTAATGAAAAACTGTTTTTT. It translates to CASKGGNATNEKLFF.

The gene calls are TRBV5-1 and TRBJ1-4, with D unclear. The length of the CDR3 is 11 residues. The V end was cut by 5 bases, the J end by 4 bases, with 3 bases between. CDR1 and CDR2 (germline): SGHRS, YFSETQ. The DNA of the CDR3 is TGCGCCAGCAGACTTAATGAAAAACTGTTTTTT. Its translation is CASRLNEKLFF.

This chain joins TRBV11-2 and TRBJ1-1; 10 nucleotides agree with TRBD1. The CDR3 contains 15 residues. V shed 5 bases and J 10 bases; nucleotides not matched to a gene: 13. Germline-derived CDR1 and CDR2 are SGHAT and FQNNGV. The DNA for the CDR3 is TGTGCCAGCAGCCGAACCGGGACAGGGGATCTGCGAGCTTTCTTT. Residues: CASSRTGTGDLRAFF.